A selection of T cell receptor beta chains follows, all from one sample in a study of beta chain features in type 1 diabetes. Libraries were prepared by immunoSEQ multiplex PCR; TCRdb keeps only in-frame clonotypes and omits some of them. The data contain about 260,000 clones, about 70% of them singletons. Source material: naive CD4+ T cells from blood. The receptors come from a man aged 25 to 40 in good health. Each CDR3 is given with its conserved first and last residue. The order of the fields is V gene, D gene, J gene, clone size, CDR3 DNA, CDR3 protein. D genes are given only for firm matches. Size tells how often a clone was seen (once, few, many) or the class of an expanded clone, and some rows leave it out.

V: TRBV29-1; D: NA; J: TRBJ1-2; size: few; DNA: TGCAGCGTTGAAAGGGCTCCCTATGGCTACACCTTC; CDR3: CSVERAPYGYTF
V: TRBV30; D: NA; J: TRBJ1-2; size: few; DNA: TGTGCCTGGACCCCCGGCTCCAACTATGGCTACACCTTC; CDR3: CAWTPGSNYGYTF
V: TRBV30; D: NA; J: TRBJ2-5; size: NA; DNA: TGTGCCTGGAGTGTACCGGGCAGCAGGACGTTACAGACCCAGTACTTC; CDR3: CAWSVPGSRTLQTQYF
V: TRBV6-6; D: TRBD2; J: TRBJ2-5; size: NA; DNA: TGTGCCAGCAGAATGACTAGCGGTAAAGAGACCCAGTACTTC; CDR3: CASRMTSGKETQYF
V: TRBV29-1; D: TRBD2; J: TRBJ2-7; size: NA; DNA: TGCAGCGTTTCTAGCGGAAAGGGTAGCGAGCAGTACTTC; CDR3: CSVSSGKGSEQYF
V: TRBV2; D: NA; J: TRBJ2-1; size: once; DNA: TGTGCCAGCAGTCAAGGGGGGTACAATGAGCAGTTCTTC; CDR3: CASSQGGYNEQFF
V: TRBV1; D: NA; J: TRBJ2-1; size: once; DNA: TGCACCAGCAGCCAAGATCAGGCGGGACTCCCCTACAATGAGCAGTTCTTC; CDR3: CTSSQDQAGLPYNEQFF
V: TRBV6-5; D: NA; J: TRBJ2-3; size: NA; DNA: TGTGCCAGCAGTTACGGATCGGGGATAGATACGCAGTATTTT; CDR3: CASSYGSGIDTQYF
V: TRBV15; D: NA; J: TRBJ1-1; size: NA; DNA: TGTGCCACCAGCAGAGATGGGGGAAGCACTGAAGCTTTCTTT; CDR3: CATSRDGGSTEAFF
V: TRBV2; D: NA; J: TRBJ2-7; size: NA; DNA: TGTGCCAGCAGGGTCGCGGGCTACGAGCAGTACTTC; CDR3: CASRVAGYEQYF
V: TRBV29-1; D: NA; J: TRBJ2-2; size: NA; DNA: TGCAGCGGTGGGAGTAGTACCGGGGAGCTGTTTTTT; CDR3: CSGGSSTGELFF
V: TRBV30; D: NA; J: TRBJ1-2; size: few; DNA: TGTGCCTGGAGTGATGGGCAGGGTAACTATGGCTACACCTTC; CDR3: CAWSDGQGNYGYTF
V: TRBV29-1; D: TRBD2; J: TRBJ2-5; size: NA; DNA: TGCAGCGTTGAGACTAGCGGGAGAGGCGAGACCCAGTACTTC; CDR3: CSVETSGRGETQYF
V: TRBV29-1; D: NA; J: TRBJ2-1; size: once; DNA: TGCAGCGTTGAGCGACAGATCTACAATGAGCAGTTCTTC; CDR3: CSVERQIYNEQFF
V: TRBV19; D: NA; J: TRBJ1-1; size: few; DNA: TGTGCCAGCAGAGGACAGTTGAACACTGAAGCTTTCTTT; CDR3: CASRGQLNTEAFF
V: TRBV29-1; D: NA; J: TRBJ2-7; size: NA; DNA: TGCAGCGCCGCCGGCGGAACCTACGAGCAGTACTTC; CDR3: CSAAGGTYEQYF
V: TRBV7-2; D: TRBD1; J: TRBJ2-1; size: NA; DNA: TGTGCCAGCAGCTTAGAACAGGGGCGGAATGAGCAGTTCTTC; CDR3: CASSLEQGRNEQFF
V: TRBV30; D: NA; J: TRBJ2-4; size: NA; DNA: TGTGCCTGGAGGTCGACAGTAGCCAAAAACATTCAGTACTTC; CDR3: CAWRSTVAKNIQYF
V: TRBV29-1; D: NA; J: TRBJ1-1; size: NA; DNA: TGCAGCGTTGAAGTTCCATCGAACACTGAAGCTTTCTTT; CDR3: CSVEVPSNTEAFF
V: TRBV10-3; D: TRBD2; J: TRBJ2-1; size: few; DNA: TGTGCCATCAGTAGGACTAGGGACAATGAGCAGTTCTTC; CDR3: CAISRTRDNEQFF
V: TRBV10-3; D: TRBD1; J: TRBJ1-6; size: NA; DNA: TGTGCCATCAGCGCGGACAGGGACGGATCACCCCTCCACTTT; CDR3: CAISADRDGSPLHF
V: TRBV4-3; D: NA; J: TRBJ2-7; size: once; DNA: TGCGCCAGCAGCCAACAGATACAGGTCTACGAGCAGTACTTC; CDR3: CASSQQIQVYEQYF
V: TRBV7-2; D: TRBD1; J: TRBJ2-4; size: NA; DNA: TGTGCCAGCAGCCGACAGGGGGCGGACATTCAGTACTTC; CDR3: CASSRQGADIQYF
V: TRBV7-9; D: NA; J: TRBJ2-5; size: once; DNA: TGTGCCAGCAGCAACCGGGACCCGAAAGAGACCCAGTACTTC; CDR3: CASSNRDPKETQYF
V: TRBV5-4; D: TRBD2; J: TRBJ2-3; size: NA; DNA: TGTGCCAGCAGCTTGAAACTAGCGGGGCCAGATACGCAGTATTTT; CDR3: CASSLKLAGPDTQYF
V: TRBV14; D: NA; J: TRBJ2-3; size: few; DNA: TGTGCCAGCAGCCAGGGAAGCACAGATACGCAGTATTTT; CDR3: CASSQGSTDTQYF
V: TRBV5-1; D: NA; J: TRBJ2-2; size: NA; DNA: TGCGCCAGCAGCTTGGACAGCAACGGGGAGCTGTTTTTT; CDR3: CASSLDSNGELFF
V: TRBV7-2; D: TRBD2; J: TRBJ2-7; size: NA; DNA: TGTGCCAGCAGCTTGACTAGCGGAAGCTCCTACGAGCAGTACTTC; CDR3: CASSLTSGSSYEQYF
V: TRBV18; D: NA; J: TRBJ1-6; size: few; DNA: TGTGCCAGCTCACCACAGAGTGCAAATTCACCCCTCCACTTT; CDR3: CASSPQSANSPLHF
V: TRBV4-2; D: TRBD1; J: TRBJ2-7; size: NA; DNA: TGTGCCAGCAGCCGGCCCGGGACAGGGGGATACGAGCAGTACTTC; CDR3: CASSRPGTGGYEQYF
V: TRBV9; D: NA; J: TRBJ2-3; size: once; DNA: TGTGCCAGCAGCGTAGGGGAGCGGAGCGCAGATACGCAGTATTTT; CDR3: CASSVGERSADTQYF
V: TRBV29-1; D: NA; J: TRBJ2-7; size: NA; DNA: TGCAGCGCCGGCGGGGACGGCCCCTACGAGCAGTACTTC; CDR3: CSAGGDGPYEQYF
V: TRBV29-1; D: TRBD1; J: TRBJ2-5; size: few; DNA: TGCAGCGTGGGACAGGGACAAGAGACCCAGTACTTC; CDR3: CSVGQGQETQYF
V: TRBV25-1; D: TRBD2; J: TRBJ2-5; size: NA; DNA: TGTGCCAGCAGGACGCGACTAGCGGGGAGAGAGACCCAGTACTTC; CDR3: CASRTRLAGRETQYF
V: TRBV29-1; D: NA; J: TRBJ1-1; size: once; DNA: TGCAGCTCCGGGACATCCTTGGGGAACACTGAAGCTTTCTTT; CDR3: CSSGTSLGNTEAFF
V: TRBV20-1; D: NA; J: TRBJ1-1; size: once; DNA: TGCAGTGCTAGAGCCAACACTGAAGCTTTCTTT; CDR3: CSARANTEAFF
V: TRBV4-3; D: NA; J: TRBJ2-4; size: NA; DNA: TGCGCCAGCAGCCAAGGGACGAAACTAGCCAAAAACATTCAGTACTTC; CDR3: CASSQGTKLAKNIQYF
V: TRBV2; D: TRBD1; J: TRBJ2-3; size: NA; DNA: TGTGCCAGCGACAGGGGCCTCCAAGATACGCAGTATTTT; CDR3: CASDRGLQDTQYF
V: TRBV4-1; D: NA; J: TRBJ2-5; size: NA; DNA: TGCGCCAGCAGCCGGGCTGTCCGAGAGACCCAGTACTTC; CDR3: CASSRAVRETQYF
V: TRBV7-2; D: NA; J: TRBJ2-3; size: NA; DNA: TGTGCCAGCCACGGAGGCGGGTCTCGCACAGATACGCAGTATTTT; CDR3: CASHGGGSRTDTQYF
V: TRBV30; D: NA; J: TRBJ1-5; size: few; DNA: TGTGCCTGGAGTGTACCGGGGGAACGGGGCAATCAGCCCCAGCATTTT; CDR3: CAWSVPGERGNQPQHF
V: TRBV29-1; D: TRBD2; J: TRBJ2-1; size: few; DNA: TGCAGCGTTGATGTGGGGGCGGGAGGCAATGAGCAGTTCTTC; CDR3: CSVDVGAGGNEQFF
V: TRBV29-1; D: NA; J: TRBJ2-7; size: few; DNA: TGCAGCGTAGCCGGGACGGGGGCCTACGAGCAGTACTTC; CDR3: CSVAGTGAYEQYF
V: TRBV4-3; D: TRBD2; J: TRBJ2-5; size: NA; DNA: TGCGCCAGCAGCCAAGATTGGGCTAGCGGGAGGCTGGAGACCCAGTACTTC; CDR3: CASSQDWASGRLETQYF
V: TRBV6-5; D: TRBD1; J: TRBJ2-3; size: NA; DNA: TGTGCCAGCTCGACAGGGAGATCAACAGATACGCAGTATTTT; CDR3: CASSTGRSTDTQYF
V: TRBV29-1; D: NA; J: TRBJ2-1; size: NA; DNA: TGCAGCGTTGAGGGCCCTCGGGGATTGGGAAATGAGCAGTTCTTC; CDR3: CSVEGPRGLGNEQFF
V: TRBV2; D: NA; J: TRBJ2-1; size: NA; DNA: TGTGCCAGCAGTGTCTGGGAGAATGAGCAGTTCTTC; CDR3: CASSVWENEQFF
V: TRBV5-4; D: TRBD2; J: TRBJ2-1; size: few; DNA: TGTGCCAGCAGCCCTAGCGGGGGGGCCTACAATGAGCAGTTCTTC; CDR3: CASSPSGGAYNEQFF
V: TRBV9; D: TRBD1; J: TRBJ1-5; size: NA; DNA: TGTGCCAGCAGCCGAGGGACAGGCCATCAGCCCCAGCATTTT; CDR3: CASSRGTGHQPQHF
V: TRBV10-3; D: TRBD1; J: TRBJ1-6; size: NA; DNA: TGTGCCATCAGTGACGGACAGGGTAATTCACCCCTCCACTTT; CDR3: CAISDGQGNSPLHF
V: TRBV30; D: TRBD2; J: TRBJ2-3; size: NA; DNA: TGTGCCTGGAGTCCCCGGACTAGCGGACGGGAGTATTTT; CDR3: CAWSPRTSGREYF
V: TRBV7-9; D: NA; J: TRBJ2-5; size: NA; DNA: TGTGCCAGCAGGCTGACACCTCAAGAGACCCAGTACTTC; CDR3: CASRLTPQETQYF
V: TRBV19; D: TRBD1; J: TRBJ1-1; size: NA; DNA: TGTGCCAGTAGTAACACGGCAGGGGGCACTGAAGCTTTCTTT; CDR3: CASSNTAGGTEAFF